The 27 T cell receptor beta chains listed next were all sequenced from one sample in a study of blood T cell repertoires in COVID-19. Here immunoSEQ multiplex PCR was the method, and the copy in TCRdb shows in-frame clones only, minus some. The repertoire holds 30,000 to 40,000 clones, with 80% to 95% as singletons. The sequencing input was peripheral blood. The receptors derive from a male donor with active COVID-19.

About this clone itself: The germline gene is not matched at one end of the junction; a read error may be the cause. V usage is TRBV11-3 and J usage is TRBJ1-1, with 8 bases fitting TRBD1. CDR3 size: 15 residues. Germline V lookup: CDR1 SGHNT, CDR2 YENEEA. The CDR3 spells CANSLMGQANTEAFF. In DNA, the CDR3 is TGTGCCAACAGCTTAATGGGACAGGCCAACACTGAAGCTTTCTTT.

V usage is TRBV5-5 and J usage is TRBJ1-1, with D hard to call. The length of the CDR3 is 16 residues. Germline CDR1 and CDR2: SGHKS and YYEKEE (reference sequence). With 4 bases removed from V and 1 base from J, the gap between germline ends came to 17 bases. The CDR3 here is CASSGPREGANTEAFF. Written as DNA, the CDR3 is TGTGCCAGCAGCGGGCCTAGAGAGGGAGCGAACACTGAAGCTTTCTTT.

The chain is built from TRBV11-3 and TRBJ2-3; 10 positions agree with TRBD2. The CDR3 length is 16 residues. From germline, CDR1 is SGHNT and CDR2 YENEEA. Germline trimming cut 0 bases from V and 4 bases from J; bases unmatched to any gene: 4. The CDR3 here is CASSLDPSGGADTQYF. CDR3 nucleotide sequence: TGTGCCAGCAGCTTAGATCCCAGCGGGGGGGCAGATACGCAGTATTTT.

The chain combines TRBV5-4 with TRBJ2-2; 10 bases agree with TRBD1. V gave up 4 bases and J gave up 0 bases; unmatched junction bases: 3. The CDR3 has 16 residues. Germline V lookup: CDR1 SGHNT, CDR2 YYREEE (reference sequence). The CDR3 nucleotides read TGTGCCAGCAGCGCTGGACAGGGGGCGAACACCGGGGAGCTGTTTTTT. This codes for CASSAGQGANTGELFF.

The chain has TRBV18 and TRBJ2-1, with D tentatively TRBD2 (6 bases). The CDR3 loop spans 14 amino acids. Germline CDR1 is KGHSH and CDR2 is LQKENI. Trimming removed 6 bases at V and 7 bases at J, with 16 bases between. CDR3 in amino acids: CASSTTRRENEQFF. DNA for the CDR3: TGTGCCAGCTCTACCACTCGGCGGGAAAATGAGCAGTTCTTC.

CDR3 in amino acids: CASSFPDSKNIQYF. CDR3 DNA: TGTGCCAGCAGCTTTCCCGACAGCAAAAACATTCAGTACTTC. The chain uses TRBV11-2 and TRBJ2-4, with TRBD1 as a possible D gene (5 bases). The CDR3 consists of 14 residues. V was cut by 3 bases and J by 3 bases, with 9 bases left in between. Germline CDR1 SGHAT, CDR2 FQNNGV.

The gene calls are TRBV6-5 and TRBJ1-4; perhaps TRBD1 as D (5 bases). Deletions cut 6 bases from V and 7 bases from J, with 15 bases between. Germline CDR1 reads MNHEY; CDR2 reads SVGAGI. This CDR3 spans 14 amino acids. The CDR3 protein is CASSHPGKGEKLFF. The CDR3 DNA sequence: TGTGCCAGCAGCCACCCAGGGAAGGGTGAAAAACTGTTTTTT.

The chain links TRBV30 to TRBJ2-5; perhaps TRBD1 as D (6 bases). The CDR3 spans 13 residues. V lost 4 bases and J 4 bases, leaving 13 bases between the germline ends. CDR1 and CDR2 from the germline V gene are GTSNPN and SVGIG (reference sequence). The CDR3 reads CAWTTGLVETQYF. Written as DNA, the CDR3 is TGTGCCTGGACTACAGGGTTGGTAGAGACCCAGTACTTC.

This clone was observed a single time. This chain uses TRBV4-3 with TRBJ1-6, with D maybe TRBD1 (5 bases). The CDR3 is made up of 15 amino acids. Germline V gene sequence: CDR1 LGHNA, CDR2 YSLEER. V shed 0 bases and J shed 6 bases, with 9 bases lying between them. CDR3 protein: CASSQDGRVNSPLHF. CDR3 nucleotides: TGCGCCAGCAGCCAAGACGGCAGGGTTAATTCACCCCTCCACTTT.

The gene calls are TRBV27 and TRBJ2-6, with TRBD1 identical over 7 bases. Germline-derived CDR1 and CDR2 are MNHEY and SMNVEV (reference sequence). V dropped 2 bases and J dropped 0; count of bases not matched to a gene: 16. The CDR3 contains 21 residues. CDR3 coding DNA: TGTGCCAGCAGTTTACTTCAGGCCTGGACAGGTTTCAGCTCTGGGGCCAACGTCCTGACTTTC. It encodes CASSLLQAWTGFSSGANVLTF.

This rearrangement joins TRBV24-1 to TRBJ2-3; 11 bases agree with TRBD1. Germline-derived CDR1 and CDR2 are KGHDR and SFDVKD. Trimming removed 7 bases from V and 3 bases from J; junction bases left unmatched: 2. The CDR3 spans 14 residues. The chain's CDR3 is CATRGTGGTDTQYF. Written as DNA, the CDR3 is TGTGCCACCAGGGGGACAGGGGGTACAGATACGCAGTATTTT.

The V call is TRBV9, the J call TRBJ2-3, with a possible D match to TRBD1 (5 bases). From germline, CDR1 is SGDLS and CDR2 YYNGEE. V lost 0 bases to trimming and J lost 0 bases, with 5 bases between them. CDR3 length: 14 residues. The CDR3 protein is CASSVEGSTDTQYF. The CDR3 nucleotides read TGTGCCAGCAGCGTAGAGGGGAGCACAGATACGCAGTATTTT.

In this sample, this clone turned up once. The V gene is TRBV11-3, the J gene TRBJ1-4, with TRBD1 as a possible D gene (6 bases). Germline CDR1 is SGHNT and CDR2 is YENEEA. The V end was cut by 7 bases, the J end by 7 bases, with 19 bases between. The CDR3 length is 15 residues. DNA of the CDR3: TGTGCCAGCACCTCAAGGGGGTCACCCCTTGAAAAACTGTTTTTT. It yields the protein CASTSRGSPLEKLFF.

This CDR3 is CASSESWMGGNYGYTF. For the CDR3, the DNA is TGTGCCAGCAGTGAAAGTTGGATGGGAGGGAACTATGGCTACACCTTC. The chain employs TRBV6-1 and TRBJ1-2; D call uncertain. There are 16 residues in the CDR3. Germline V gene sequence: CDR1 MNHNS, CDR2 SASEGT. Trimming took off 2 bases at V and 2 bases at J, with 15 bases between the two ends.

This chain links TRBV5-1 with TRBJ1-2; no clear D gene. CDR1 and CDR2 (germline): SGHRS, YFSETQ. Trimming shortened V by 0 bases and J by 7 bases, and 16 bases separated the two germline ends. The CDR3 has 15 residues. CDR3 sequence reads: CASSLANSGMGGYTF. The CDR3 DNA follows: TGCGCCAGCAGCTTGGCCAACTCAGGTATGGGTGGCTACACCTTC.

J is TRBJ2-1 and V is TRBV2; 7 nucleotides align to TRBD1. This CDR3 has 15 amino acids. Per the germline V gene, CDR1 is SNHLY and CDR2 is FYNNEI. V shed 5 bases, J shed 0 bases, and the junction held 4 bases outside the gene matches. CDR3 sequence (DNA): TGTGCCAGCAGTCTACAGGGGTCCTCCTACAATGAGCAGTTCTTC. Translating gives CASSLQGSSYNEQFF.

The chain links TRBV7-3 to TRBJ2-7; D gene unclear. Deletions cut 5 bases from V and 5 bases from J, with 16 bases between. This CDR3 is built from 14 residues. From germline, CDR1 is SGHTA and CDR2 FQGTGA. The CDR3 loop reads CASSPQTSIHEQYF. The CDR3 nucleotides are TGTGCCAGCAGCCCCCAAACTTCCATCCACGAGCAGTACTTC.

The chain combines TRBV3-1 (or the pseudogene TRBV3-2) with TRBJ2-6, with D possibly matching TRBD2 (7 bases). The V gene lost 8 bases and the J gene lost 2 bases, with 16 bases spanning the gap. The CDR3 has 16 residues. Germline V lookup: CDR1 LGHDT, CDR2 YNNKEL (reference sequence). CDR3 amino acids: CASRGGGAAGANVLTF. As DNA, the CDR3 is TGTGCCAGCCGAGGAGGGGGGGCGGCTGGGGCCAACGTCCTGACTTTC.

The chain has TRBV7-9 and TRBJ2-3; D perhaps matches TRBD1 (6 bases). Germline V CDR1 and CDR2: SEHNR, FQNEAQ (reference sequence). The CDR3 runs to 18 residues. Trimming took 5 bases from V and 1 from J, leaving 22 bases between them. The CDR3 loop is CASSATGYGYDGTDTQYF. The CDR3 coding sequence is TGTGCCAGCAGCGCTACAGGGTACGGTTATGACGGCACAGATACGCAGTATTTT.

This chain connects TRBV5-1 to TRBJ2-1, with 9 bases fitting TRBD1. The CDR3 covers 14 residues. The trim removed 5 bases at V and 4 bases at J, leaving 4 bases unmatched. Germline V lookup: CDR1 SGHRS, CDR2 YFSETQ. In DNA, the CDR3 is TGCGCCAGCAGTGGACAGGGGTTATACAATGAGCAGTTCTTC. This codes for CASSGQGLYNEQFF.

The CDR3 DNA is TGCGCCAGCACCAAGACTAGCACAGATACGCAGTATTTT. Encoded protein: CASTKTSTDTQYF. V is TRBV10-2 and J is TRBJ2-3; D call uncertain. V dropped 7 bases and J dropped 0 bases, with 8 bases sitting between them. Germline loops: CDR1 WSHSY, CDR2 SAAADI. The CDR3 extends over 13 amino acids.

The chain employs TRBV6-2 or TRBV6-3 and TRBJ2-7, with D tentatively TRBD1 (5 bases). The V gene lost 0 bases and the J gene lost 2 bases, with 17 bases spanning the gap. The CDR3 contains 17 residues. From germline, CDR1 is MNHEY and CDR2 SVGEGT. CDR3 loop: CASSYSGRPGQTYEQYF. In DNA, the CDR3 is TGTGCCAGCAGTTACTCTGGTAGGCCAGGGCAGACCTACGAGCAGTACTTC.

This chain uses TRBV6-6 with TRBJ1-4; 7 bases are a match to TRBD1. Looked up from germline, CDR1 is MNHNY and CDR2 is SVGAGI (reference sequence). V dropped 6 bases and J dropped 7; count of bases not matched to a gene: 14. The CDR3 consists of 16 residues. CDR3 DNA: TGTGCCAGCAGGAACCCCAAAGGGGGCGGTTTTGAAAAACTGTTTTTT. Encoded protein: CASRNPKGGGFEKLFF.

Regarding this clone: The same CDR3 can be traced to other DNA sequences in this sample. The chain joins TRBV9 to TRBJ2-2, with TRBD1 matching over 8 bases. CDR1 is SGDLS, CDR2 YYNGEE, per germline. V gave up 8 bases and J gave up 2 bases; unmatched junction bases: 14. The CDR3 runs to 17 residues. CDR3 residues: CASSSSSGGVNTGELFF. The CDR3 bases are TGTGCCAGTAGCAGTAGTTCAGGGGGCGTAAACACCGGGGAGCTGTTTTTT.

This clone ranks as medium-sized. V is TRBV30 and J is TRBJ1-3; D might be TRBD1 (6 bases). This CDR3 is built from 14 residues. Trimming took 5 bases from V and 0 from J, leaving 11 bases between them. Germline V gene lookup returns CDR1 GTSNPN and CDR2 SVGIG (reference sequence). The CDR3 coding sequence is TGTGCCTGGCAAACAGGGACCTCTGGAAACACCATATATTTT. Translated: CAWQTGTSGNTIYF.

The V gene is TRBV6-5, the J gene TRBJ2-1, with TRBD2 matching 11 bases. The V gene end was trimmed by 4 bases and the J gene end by 4 bases; junction bases not matched to a gene: 6. Germline CDR1 and CDR2: MNHEY and SVGAGI. The CDR3 contains 16 residues. This CDR3 reads CASSSLAGGGYNEQFF. In DNA, the CDR3 is TGTGCCAGCAGTTCCCTAGCGGGGGGTGGGTACAATGAGCAGTTCTTC.

The chain has TRBV5-8 and TRBJ2-4, with TRBD2 matching over 9 bases. This CDR3 has 18 residues. The ends lost 6 bases at V and 0 bases at J; junction bases unmatched: 13. Germline V gene lookup returns CDR1 SGHTS and CDR2 YDEGEE. The CDR3 DNA is TGTGCCAGCAACCCGCGGGGGGGGGAATTATTAGCCAAAAACATTCAGTACTTC. The encoded protein is CASNPRGGELLAKNIQYF.